These T cell receptor beta chains were read from a single sample in a study of blood T cells in healthy people across ages. TCRdb recomputed calls from the 5' RACE reads with MiXCR, one row per CDR3 protein. The sample has 850,000 to 1,000,000 distinct CDR3 sequences; under 50% are singletons. The specimen sequenced was blood. These receptors were taken from a man younger than 45 in good health. CDR3s include the opening cysteine and the closing phenylalanine or tryptophan. The D gene is left open where the match is weak. Not all rows give a size; the values are once, few, many and, for expanded clones, a class.

NA	TRBJ2-5	TRBV11-2	NA	TGTGCCAGCAGCTTAAGTTACGGCCAGCAACAGTACTTC	CASSLSYGQQQYF
NA	TRBJ1-3	TRBV6-5	NA	TGTGCCAGCAGTTATGCCCCCAGGGGACCAGAAAACACCATATATTTT	CASSYAPRGPENTIYF
few	TRBJ1-2	TRBV6-1	NA	TGTGCCAGCAGCCCGGACGCGCCAAATGGCTACACCTTC	CASSPDAPNGYTF
many	TRBJ2-3	TRBV27	NA	TGTGCCAGCAGTTTACTAGCAGAGAGAGATACGCAGTATTTT	CASSLLAERDTQYF
NA	TRBJ2-7	TRBV20-1	NA	TGCAGTGCTAGTTTCCAGGACCAAACCTACGAGCAGTACTTC	CSASFQDQTYEQYF
NA	TRBJ2-7	TRBV9	NA	TGTGCCAGCAGCGACGAGGGATCAGGATACGAGCAGTACTTC	CASSDEGSGYEQYF
NA	TRBJ1-5	TRBV7-9	TRBD1	TGTGCCAGCAGCTCCTCCGGGACAGGCAATCAGCCCCAGCATTTT	CASSSSGTGNQPQHF
NA	TRBJ2-5	TRBV7-2	NA	TGTGCCAGCAGCTGGAACGGACTCCAAGAGACCCAGTACTTC	CASSWNGLQETQYF
NA	TRBJ2-3	TRBV10-3	NA	TGTGCCATCGCGGGGGCCGCCGAAGATACGCAGTATTTT	CAIAGAAEDTQYF
NA	TRBJ2-5	TRBV21-1	NA	TGTGCCAGCAGCACCAACCTCCGGGACAGGGGACGGCAAGAGACCCAGTACTTC	CASSTNLRDRGRQETQYF
few	TRBJ2-7	TRBV27	NA	TGTGCCAGCAGTTTTTGTATACTTCCCCAGGGCTCCTACGAGCAGTACTTC	CASSFCILPQGSYEQYF
NA	TRBJ2-3	TRBV13	TRBD2	TGTGCCAGCAGCTTTAGGGGCGGGGGGGCCGTCGATACGCAGTATTTT	CASSFRGGGAVDTQYF
NA	TRBJ2-7	TRBV20-1	NA	TGCAGTGCTAGATCCGCCGGCTCCTACGAGCAGTACTTC	CSARSAGSYEQYF